The 29 T cell receptor beta chains given below trace back to one sample, sequenced in a study of cytomegalovirus exposure and HLA in healthy donors. PCR employed 60 Vbeta and 13 Jbeta primers. Clones were read by immunoSEQ multiplex PCR, and TCRdb kept only the in-frame ones, dropping some. The profile shows about 69,000 clones, 70% to 80% of them singletons. The sample comprised PBMCs. Receptors were obtained from a man in his late teens or twenties in good health and CMV-seronegative.

In nucleotides, the CDR3 is TGTGCCAGTAGTATCGAGGTGAGCTCCTACAATGAGCAGTTCTTC. Encoded protein: CASSIEVSSYNEQFF. The rearrangement uses TRBV19 and TRBJ2-1, with D unclear. Looked up from germline, CDR1 is LNHDA and CDR2 is SQIVND (reference sequence). The V and J ends lost 3 bases and 0 bases respectively, with 9 bases between them. The length of the CDR3 is 15 residues.

This clone was detected only once. The V gene is TRBV19, the J gene TRBJ2-7; D is perhaps TRBD1 (6 bases). Trimming removed 5 bases at V and 1 base at J, with 12 bases between. The CDR3 has 14 amino acids. Per the germline V gene, CDR1 is LNHDA and CDR2 is SQIVND (reference sequence). Written as DNA, the CDR3 is TGTGCCAGTAGTGAACAGGGACCATCCTACGAGCAGTACTTC. This gives the protein CASSEQGPSYEQYF.

The chain joins TRBV10-3 to TRBJ1-1; the match to TRBD1 covers 9 bases. V shed 3 bases, J shed 4 bases, and the junction held 6 bases outside the gene matches. CDR3 length: 15 residues. CDR1 is ENHRY and CDR2 is SYGVKD in the germline V gene. The CDR3 nucleotides read TGTGCCATCAGTGATGTACAGGGGGCTGGCACTGAAGCTTTCTTT. It specifies CAISDVQGAGTEAFF.

V is TRBV27 and J is TRBJ2-7; 9 nucleotides align to TRBD1. J gave up 2 bases and V 6 bases, and 5 bases lay outside the gene matches. Germline V lookup: CDR1 MNHEY, CDR2 SMNVEV (reference sequence). The CDR3 is made up of 14 amino acids. In DNA, the CDR3 is TGTGCCAGCAGCCTACAGGGGGCGACCTACGAGCAGTACTTC. It specifies CASSLQGATYEQYF.

The chain combines TRBV6-1 with TRBJ2-3; D is perhaps TRBD2 (6 bases). V was trimmed by 7 bases and J by 8 bases, leaving 16 bases between them. The CDR3 is 13 residues long. Germline V gene lookup returns CDR1 MNHNS and CDR2 SASEGT. The CDR3 region has the DNA TGTGCCAGCAACGGCCCCACCGGGGGTACGCAGTATTTT. Amino acids: CASNGPTGGTQYF.

V usage is TRBV18 and J usage is TRBJ1-1, with D possibly matching TRBD1 (5 bases). V lost 6 bases and J 7 bases, leaving 21 bases between the germline ends. Germline loops: CDR1 KGHSH, CDR2 LQKENI. The CDR3 sequence is 15 residues long. CDR3 bases: TGTGCCAGCTCCTCGATACCGGGGGGGTCCAGTGAAGCTTTCTTT. Translating gives CASSSIPGGSSEAFF.

This clone was counted between two and nine times. The chain employs TRBV5-4 and TRBJ2-2; 9 positions match TRBD1. The CDR3 runs to 16 residues. J was trimmed by 0 bases and V by 4 bases; bases with no gene match: 4. Per germline, CDR1 SGHNT and CDR2 YYREEE (reference sequence). For the CDR3, the DNA is TGTGCCAGCAGCCCCCGGACAGGGGCGAACACCGGGGAGCTGTTTTTT. Its protein is CASSPRTGANTGELFF.

This clone showed up just a few times. The CDR3 region has the DNA TGCGCCAGCAGTGATGTCAGGACATTATCCGGGGAGCTGTTTTTT. Translation: CASSDVRTLSGELFF. This rearrangement joins TRBV10-1 to TRBJ2-2; possible D gene TRBD1, 5 bases. The CDR3 spans 15 residues. The ends were cut back, 3 bases at V and 6 bases at J, with 14 bases in the middle. CDR1 and CDR2 (germline): WNHNN, SYGVQD (reference sequence).

Only a few counts were recorded for this clone. This chain joins TRBV5-4 and TRBJ1-4; D might be TRBD1 (5 bases). The germline CDR1 and CDR2 sequences are SGHNT and YYREEE (reference sequence). The CDR3 totals 16 residues. The V gene lost 3 bases and the J gene lost 1 base, with 13 bases spanning the gap. CDR3 bases: TGTGCCAGCAGCTCCGGGGGGAAGATAACTAATGAAAAACTGTTTTTT. As protein: CASSSGGKITNEKLFF.

The chain links TRBV11-2 to TRBJ2-7; D gene unclear. This CDR3 has 14 amino acids. Per the germline V gene, CDR1 is SGHAT and CDR2 is FQNNGV. The ends were cut back, 2 bases at V and 0 bases at J, with 8 bases in the middle. The CDR3: CASSLHGLSYEQYF. CDR3 DNA: TGTGCCAGCAGCTTACACGGTCTCTCCTACGAGCAGTACTTC.

The genes are TRBV5-1 and TRBJ1-1, with D tentatively TRBD1 (6 bases). Germline V gives CDR1 SGHRS, CDR2 YFSETQ. This CDR3 contains 12 residues. Trimming shortened V by 4 bases and J by 4 bases, and 8 bases separated the two germline ends. In DNA, the CDR3 is TGCGCCAGCAGCCAAGGGGGCACTGAAGCTTTCTTT. The encoded protein is CASSQGGTEAFF.

This sequence joins TRBV9 and TRBJ1-4; D unresolved. Trimming removed 0 bases from V and 4 bases from J, with 10 bases in between. Germline CDR1 SGDLS, CDR2 YYNGEE. The CDR3 is 15 residues long. The CDR3 loop reads CASSVGSGNNEKLFF. The CDR3 DNA is TGTGCCAGCAGCGTAGGTTCCGGGAATAATGAAAAACTGTTTTTT.

This clone has a handful of counts. This chain joins TRBV2 and TRBJ2-2; 7 bases are shared with TRBD1. Germline values: CDR1 SNHLY, CDR2 FYNNEI. CDR3 size: 16 residues. Trimming at V came to 4 bases and at J to 7 bases, leaving 12 bases not matched to a gene. CDR3: CASSGRTTGLIGELFF. The CDR3 DNA reads as TGTGCCAGCAGTGGGAGGACGACAGGGTTGATCGGGGAGCTGTTTTTT.

The sample holds a few counts of this clone. The V call is TRBV5-4, the J call TRBJ1-1, with a possible D match to TRBD1 (6 bases). CDR1 SGHNT and CDR2 YYREEE come from the germline V gene (reference sequence). Trimming left V 2 bases short and J 5 bases short, with 13 bases between. There are 14 residues in the CDR3. The CDR3 bases are TGTGCCAGCAGCTTCAGGGGTAAGAGGACTGAAGCTTTCTTT. As protein: CASSFRGKRTEAFF.

This clone was detected once. The rearrangement uses TRBV5-1 and TRBJ2-1; possibly TRBD2 for D (5 bases). CDR1 and CDR2 (germline): SGHRS, YFSETQ. The CDR3 is 14 residues long. V lost 1 base and J 5 bases, leaving 10 bases between the germline ends. Here the CDR3 reads CASSLSGGHNEQFF. The CDR3 DNA reads as TGCGCCAGCAGCTTGTCTGGCGGGCACAATGAGCAGTTCTTC. The variable domain in full, completed from reference TRBV5-1 and TRBJ2-1, reads KAGVTQTPRYLIKTRGQQVTLSCSPISGHRSVSWYQQTPGQGLQFLFEYFSETQRNKGNFPGRFSGRQFSNSRSEMNVSTLELGDSALYLCASSLSGGHNEQFFGPGTRLTVL.

The genes are TRBV7-8 and TRBJ2-1; 9 nucleotides agree with TRBD2. Per the germline V gene, CDR1 is SGHVS and CDR2 is FQNEAQ. The CDR3 contains 17 residues. The ends lost 5 bases at V and 7 bases at J; junction bases unmatched: 15. The CDR3 loop reads CASSPVGTSYEGNEQFF. The CDR3, as DNA: TGTGCCAGCAGCCCCGTCGGGACTAGCTACGAGGGGAATGAGCAGTTCTTC.

The chain recombines TRBV14 with TRBJ1-5; D remains unclear. This CDR3 is built from 12 residues. From germline, CDR1 is SGHDN and CDR2 FVKESK. Trimming left V 3 bases short and J 13 bases short, with 13 bases between. The DNA for the CDR3 is TGTGCCAGCAGCCACGGGGAGGGTAGACAGCATTTT. This encodes CASSHGEGRQHF.

The chain employs TRBV5-1 and TRBJ1-2; D is unclear. The CDR3 runs to 14 residues. CDR1 is SGHRS, CDR2 YFSETQ, per germline. V lost 4 bases to trimming and J lost 8 bases, with 18 bases between them. CDR3 nucleotides: TGCGCCAGCAGCCAGAGCGGGAGATTAGAGGGCTACACCTTC. Amino acids: CASSQSGRLEGYTF.

V gene TRBV2 combines with J gene TRBJ2-7, with D possibly TRBD1 on 6 matching bases. CDR3 length: 16 residues. Germline CDR1 and CDR2: SNHLY and FYNNEI. V lost 4 bases and J lost 2, with 18 bases in between. The CDR3 DNA reads as TGTGCCAGCAGTGGGACAGTCAAGGGAGACCCCTACGAGCAGTACTTC. This encodes CASSGTVKGDPYEQYF.

Of note for this clone: Compared with germline, one end of the junction differs, possibly owing to a read error. This sequence joins TRBV20-1 and TRBJ2-4; D is undetermined. CDR3 length equals 11 residues. CDR1 and CDR2 from the germline V gene are DFQATT and SNEGSKA (reference sequence). CDR3 bases: TGCAGTGCTCGAGATAGAGACATTCAGTACTTC. This codes for CSARDRDIQYF.

The rearrangement joins TRBV30 to TRBJ1-2; D is possibly TRBD1 (5 bases). The CDR3 covers 14 residues. The V gene's germline CDR1 is GTSNPN and CDR2 SVGIG (reference sequence). Trimming shortened V by 0 bases and J by 8 bases, and 16 bases separated the two germline ends. The CDR3 sequence is CAWSVPLRGGGYTF. DNA for the CDR3: TGTGCCTGGAGTGTACCTCTGAGGGGAGGCGGCTACACCTTC. The variable domain in full, with the rest retrieved from reference TRBV30 and TRBJ1-2, is SQTIHQWPATLVQPVGSPLSLECTVEGTSNPNLYWYRQAAGRGLQLLFYSVGIGQISSEVPQNLSASRPQDRQFILSSKKLLLSDSGFYLCAWSVPLRGGGYTFGSGTRLTVV.

This chain links TRBV27 with TRBJ1-1, with TRBD1 as a possible D gene (5 bases). The ends were cut back, 7 bases at V and 4 bases at J, with 13 bases in the middle. The germline V gene has CDR1 MNHEY and CDR2 SMNVEV (reference sequence). The CDR3 loop spans 13 amino acids. CDR3 sequence reads: CASKFRESTEAFF. DNA for the CDR3: TGTGCCAGCAAATTCAGGGAAAGCACTGAAGCTTTCTTT.

This clone was detected a few times. The CDR3: CASRRASGNTIYF. DNA for the CDR3: TGTGCCAGCCGGCGGGCGTCTGGAAACACCATATATTTT. The chain uses TRBV6-5 and TRBJ1-3; D not resolved. Germline V gene sequence: CDR1 MNHEY, CDR2 SVGAGI. The CDR3 is made up of 13 amino acids. The V end was cut by 8 bases, the J end by 1 base, with 9 bases between.

This clone turned up a few times. The rearrangement links TRBV2 to TRBJ1-1; D perhaps matches TRBD1 (5 bases). In germline, CDR1 is SNHLY, CDR2 FYNNEI. This CDR3 is built from 13 residues. Trimming pared 6 bases from V and 1 base from J, leaving 9 bases between. The CDR3 protein is CASRQDRNTEAFF. In DNA form, the CDR3 reads TGTGCCAGCAGACAAGACAGGAACACTGAAGCTTTCTTT.

The sample holds one count of this clone. This chain links TRBV5-1 with TRBJ1-6, with TRBD1 matching over 8 bases. Germline V gene lookup returns CDR1 SGHRS and CDR2 YFSETQ. The CDR3 covers 15 residues. V shed 4 bases, J shed 6 bases, and the junction held 6 bases outside the gene matches. Here the CDR3 DNA reads TGCGCCAGCAGCCCCGGGGACAGGAGTAATTCACCCCTCCACTTT. Protein sequence: CASSPGDRSNSPLHF.

The chain recombines TRBV27 with TRBJ1-1; 8 nucleotides align to TRBD1. V dropped 5 bases and J dropped 10; count of bases not matched to a gene: 15. The length of the CDR3 is 15 residues. Germline CDR1 MNHEY, CDR2 SMNVEV (reference sequence). CDR3 in amino acids: CASSPATGERAGAFF. The DNA of the CDR3 is TGTGCCAGCAGTCCGGCGACAGGGGAGAGGGCGGGAGCTTTCTTT.

This clone came up once. The chain is built from TRBV13 and TRBJ2-7, with 9 bases lining up with TRBD1. Germline CDR1 PRHDT, CDR2 FYEKMQ (reference sequence). There are 15 residues in the CDR3. V dropped 5 bases and J dropped 1; count of bases not matched to a gene: 6. Written as DNA, the CDR3 is TGTGCCAGCAGCCGGGACAGGGAAGCTTCCTACGAGCAGTACTTC. It is translated as CASSRDREASYEQYF.

The chain has TRBV5-1 and TRBJ1-3; D is unresolved. Germline CDR1 is SGHRS and CDR2 is YFSETQ. The CDR3 runs to 17 residues. Trimming removed 0 bases at V and 1 base at J, with 14 bases between. In DNA, the CDR3 is TGCGCCAGCAGCTTGGCCGGCGGGGTCAGATCTGGAAACACCATATATTTT. This gives the protein CASSLAGGVRSGNTIYF. The entire variable domain, with the rest obtained from reference TRBV5-1 and TRBJ1-3, is as follows: KAGVTQTPRYLIKTRGQQVTLSCSPISGHRSVSWYQQTPGQGLQFLFEYFSETQRNKGNFPGRFSGRQFSNSRSEMNVSTLELGDSALYLCASSLAGGVRSGNTIYFGEGSWLTVV.

The CDR3 nucleotides read TGTGCCAGCAGTTATTCCGGGACAGGGGCATATGGCTACACCTTC. This sequence encodes CASSYSGTGAYGYTF. This rearrangement joins TRBV6-5 to TRBJ1-2; 10 bases fit TRBD1. The V gene's germline CDR1 is MNHEY and CDR2 SVGAGI. The V gene end was trimmed by 3 bases and the J gene end by 5 bases; junction bases not matched to a gene: 6. The CDR3 spans 15 residues.